Listed below are T cell receptor beta chains from one sample, sequenced in a study of T cell repertoires in ileal Crohn's disease. The protocol was immunoSEQ multiplex PCR, while the TCRdb copy is restricted to in-frame clones and leaves out a portion. The table lists about 2,500 clones, around 92% of them singletons. The sample was ileal tissue. These receptors were collected from an adult with Crohn's disease. CDR3s include the opening cysteine and the closing phenylalanine or tryptophan. Each record gives: D gene, clone size, J gene, V gene, CDR3 DNA, CDR3 protein. D genes are given only for firm matches. Clone size appears in some rows only: once, few, many, or a class for an expanded clone.

-,-,TRBJ1-5,TRBV2,TGTGCCAGCCGTGGGGGGGATCAGCCCCAGCATTTT,CASRGGDQPQHF
-,-,TRBJ2-5,TRBV27,TGTGCCAGCAGTTTGGATCGGGGCCAAGAGACCCAGTACTTC,CASSLDRGQETQYF
-,-,TRBJ2-4,TRBV19,TGTGCCAGTAGTATAGCTGTTCAAGTCAGGTTAAACATTCAGTACTTC,CASSIAVQVRLNIQYF
TRBD1,-,TRBJ1-2,TRBV19,TGTGCCAGTAGCCCCGGGACAGGGGGGGGCTATGGCTACACCTTC,CASSPGTGGGYGYTF
TRBD2,-,TRBJ2-3,TRBV7-9,TGTGCCAGCAGCCCGGGACTAGCGGGGGGGCACACAGATACGCAGTATTTT,CASSPGLAGGHTDTQYF
-,-,TRBJ1-1,TRBV4-3,TGCGCCAGCAGCCAGGGGAGGAAGGGGACTGAAGCTTTCTTT,CASSQGRKGTEAFF
TRBD2,-,TRBJ2-1,TRBV6-5,TGTGCCAGCAGTTATAGAGCGGGGGGGCCATATGAGCAGTTCTTC,CASSYRAGGPYEQFF
-,-,TRBJ1-2,TRBV5-6,TGTGCCAGCAGCTTGCCGGGACACCAATTAAGTAACTATGGCTACACCTTC,CASSLPGHQLSNYGYTF
TRBD1,-,TRBJ2-5,TRBV11-2,TGTGCCAGCAGCTCCGGGACAGCTCCATACTTC,CASSSGTAPYF
-,-,TRBJ1-1,TRBV21-1,TGTGCCAGCACCACGACAGTGAACACTGAAGCTTTCTTT,CASTTTVNTEAFF
-,-,TRBJ2-5,TRBV10-3,TGTGCCATCAGTGGGGGACTTAGAGAGACCCAGTACTTC,CAISGGLRETQYF
-,-,TRBJ2-3,TRBV19,TGTGCCAGCCAATCAGCGAGCACAGATACGCAGTATTTT,CASQSASTDTQYF
-,-,TRBJ1-2,TRBV5-4,TGTGCCAGCAGCCGAGAAGGTGGGGGCCCCGGGATGGGCTACACCTTC,CASSREGGGPGMGYTF
TRBD2,-,TRBJ2-7,TRBV7-9,TGTGCCAGCAGCTTAGCAGCGGGGGGGCCCCACGAGCAGTACTTC,CASSLAAGGPHEQYF
-,few,TRBJ2-3,TRBV9,TGTGCCAGCAGCGGAACAACAGGGCCGGGCACAGATACGCAGTATTTT,CASSGTTGPGTDTQYF
-,-,TRBJ2-1,TRBV10-1,TGCGCCAGCAGTGAGTTACCGCACAACAATGAGCAGTTCTTC,CASSELPHNNEQFF
-,-,TRBJ2-3,TRBV5-4,TGTGCTACTACTATTGGGGCAGCGGATACGCAGTATTTT,CATTIGAADTQYF
TRBD2,few,TRBJ2-2,TRBV30,TGTGCCTGGGGACTAGATCTCGGGGAGCTGTTTTTT,CAWGLDLGELFF
-,-,TRBJ2-7,TRBV9,TGTGCCAGCAGCGTAGAAGCGAGCCCCTACGAGCAGTACTTC,CASSVEASPYEQYF
TRBD2,-,TRBJ2-3,TRBV7-7,TGTGCCAGCAGCCGGGCGGGGGGTTCCGATACGCAGTATTTT,CASSRAGGSDTQYF
TRBD1,few,TRBJ2-7,TRBV5-1,TGCGCCAGCAGCTTGGTGGACAGGGCGTACGAGCAGTACTTC,CASSLVDRAYEQYF
TRBD2,-,TRBJ2-3,TRBV10-1,TGCGCCAGCAGTGACCACCCGCTGACTAGCGCCGTAGATACGCAGTATTTT,CASSDHPLTSAVDTQYF
TRBD1,-,TRBJ2-7,TRBV7-2,TGTGCCAGCAGCTTCAGGGGGCCACACTCCTACGAGCAGTACTTC,CASSFRGPHSYEQYF
-,-,TRBJ1-4,TRBV7-9,TGTGCCAGCACCTCCACCGGAACTAATGAAAAACTGTTTTTT,CASTSTGTNEKLFF
-,-,TRBJ2-1,TRBV7-7,TGTGCCAGCAGCTTAGCTGGGGGGGCCCGGAATGAGCAGTTCTTC,CASSLAGGARNEQFF
TRBD2,-,TRBJ2-5,TRBV7-3,TGTGCCAGCAGCCTCGGGGGGGTGGAGACCCAGTACTTC,CASSLGGVETQYF
TRBD1,-,TRBJ2-7,TRBV27,TGTGCCAGCAGTCCGACCGGGACAGGGGACGAGCAGTACTTC,CASSPTGTGDEQYF
TRBD1,-,TRBJ2-2,TRBV27,TGTGCCAGTCAACATATCCAGACAGGGGCCAAAACGGAGCTGTTTTTT,CASQHIQTGAKTELFF
-,-,TRBJ2-3,TRBV10-3,TGTGCCACCAACGCGGGGGCGTATACGCAGTATTTT,CATNAGAYTQYF
TRBD1,-,TRBJ2-3,TRBV5-1,TGCGCCAGCAGCCCGGACTCGACAGGGCGACCAGATACGCAGTATTTT,CASSPDSTGRPDTQYF
-,-,TRBJ2-7,TRBV6-1,TGTGCCAGCGGCCGGGACACTGGTTACGAGCAGTACTTC,CASGRDTGYEQYF
TRBD2,-,TRBJ2-7,TRBV9,TGTGCCAGCAGCGTAGGCGGGGGGTTCTCCTACGAGCAGTACTTC,CASSVGGGFSYEQYF
-,-,TRBJ1-5,TRBV6-5,TGTGCCAGCAGCCCAGGACAGATTAGCAATCAGCCCCAGCATTTT,CASSPGQISNQPQHF
TRBD2,once,TRBJ2-5,TRBV7-2,TGTGCCAGTACGCGGGGAGCGGGGGGCTCCCAAGAGACCCAGTACTTC,CASTRGAGGSQETQYF
-,-,TRBJ2-7,TRBV28,TGTGCCAGCAGTTTATCCGGGTCCCGCTCAACTGAGCAGTACTTC,CASSLSGSRSTEQYF
TRBD2,-,TRBJ2-3,TRBV27,TGTGCCAGCAGTTTCCAGCGGGGGGGGACAGATACGCAGTATTTT,CASSFQRGGTDTQYF
TRBD2,-,TRBJ2-7,TRBV5-1,TGCGCCAGCAGCGCCGAGGCTAGCGGGGTGTTCTACGAGCAGTACTTC,CASSAEASGVFYEQYF
-,once,TRBJ2-5,TRBV4-3,TGCGCCAGCAGCCAAGAGCGACGGGGGGAGACCCAGTACTTC,CASSQERRGETQYF
-,-,TRBJ2-2,TRBV9,TGTGCCAGCAGCGTCTCCGGGGAGCTGTTTTTT,CASSVSGELFF
TRBD2,-,TRBJ2-3,TRBV4-2,TGTGCCAGCAGCCAAGTTCCTAGCGGGGGGGCGGATACGCAGTATTTT,CASSQVPSGGADTQYF
-,-,TRBJ1-3,TRBV5-1,TGCGCCAGCAGCCCGGAGGCGGGAAACACCATATATTTT,CASSPEAGNTIYF
TRBD2,-,TRBJ2-3,TRBV5-1,TGCGCCAGCAGCTTCCAGCTAGCGGGAGGCACAGATACGCAGTATTTT,CASSFQLAGGTDTQYF
TRBD1,-,TRBJ1-2,TRBV6-5,TGTGCCAGCAGTTCCAGGCATGGGGACAGGGGGTTGGGCTACACCTTC,CASSSRHGDRGLGYTF
-,-,TRBJ1-1,TRBV2,TGTGCCATACCAGAGGATCGAGGGACTGAAGCTTTCTTT,CAIPEDRGTEAFF
TRBD1,-,TRBJ2-7,TRBV6-5,TGTGCCAGCAGGGCAGGACAGGAGAGCTCCTACGAGCAGTACTTC,CASRAGQESSYEQYF
TRBD1,-,TRBJ2-3,TRBV7-9,TGTGCCAGCAGCTTTGACAGGGAAGTCCTTCGGGTTGATACGCAGTATTTT,CASSFDREVLRVDTQYF
TRBD1,-,TRBJ2-1,TRBV30,TGTGCCTGGAGCCCCCTGGGCGTCGGGGACAGGGTTTACAATGAGCAGTTCTTC,CAWSPLGVGDRVYNEQFF
TRBD1,-,TRBJ2-1,TRBV18,TGTGCCAGCTCACCCGCCGGGAACAGGGGAAGCGATGAGCAGTTCTTC,CASSPAGNRGSDEQFF
-,few,TRBJ2-7,TRBV13,TGTGCCAGCAGCTTAGGGGGGCCCGCCTACGAGCAGTACTTC,CASSLGGPAYEQYF
-,-,TRBJ1-3,TRBV7-9,TGTGCCAGCAGGGCGGGTCTTAGTGGAAACACCATATATTTT,CASRAGLSGNTIYF
TRBD2,-,TRBJ2-5,TRBV5-6,TGTGCCAGCAGCTTCGGGGGGGAGACCCAGTACTTC,CASSFGGETQYF
-,-,TRBJ1-6,TRBV25-1,TGTGCCAGCCTCCCAGGGGCTGGTTCACCCCTCCACTTT,CASLPGAGSPLHF
TRBD1,-,TRBJ1-2,TRBV11-2,TGTGCCAGCAGCTTGCCGGGGACAGGGGGCGTCGATGGCTACACCTTC,CASSLPGTGGVDGYTF
TRBD1,once,TRBJ1-5,TRBV28,TGTGCCAGCAGTTGGAGGGGGCGCGGCAATCAGCCCCAGCATTTT,CASSWRGRGNQPQHF
-,-,TRBJ2-5,TRBV7-2,TGTGCCAGCAGCTTAGATGGGACTCGGAAGGAGACCCAGTACTTC,CASSLDGTRKETQYF
-,-,TRBJ2-7,TRBV5-4,TGTGCCAGCAGCCCTTCTCGGAGAATGGTCACCGACGAGCAGTACTTC,CASSPSRRMVTDEQYF